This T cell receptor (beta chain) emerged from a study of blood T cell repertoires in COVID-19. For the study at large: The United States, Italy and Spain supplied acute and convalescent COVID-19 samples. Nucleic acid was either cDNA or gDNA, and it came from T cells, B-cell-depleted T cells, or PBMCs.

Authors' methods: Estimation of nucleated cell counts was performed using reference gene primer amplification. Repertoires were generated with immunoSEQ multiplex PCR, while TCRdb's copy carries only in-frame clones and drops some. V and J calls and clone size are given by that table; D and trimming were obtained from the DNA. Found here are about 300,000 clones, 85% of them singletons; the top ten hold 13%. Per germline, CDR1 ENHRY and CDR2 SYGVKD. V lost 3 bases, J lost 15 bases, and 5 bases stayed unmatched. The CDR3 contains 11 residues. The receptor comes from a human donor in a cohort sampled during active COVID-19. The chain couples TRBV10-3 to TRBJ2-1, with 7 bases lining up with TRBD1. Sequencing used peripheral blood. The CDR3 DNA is TGTGCCATCAGTGAAGGACAGGCTCCGTTCTTC. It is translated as CAISEGQAPFF.